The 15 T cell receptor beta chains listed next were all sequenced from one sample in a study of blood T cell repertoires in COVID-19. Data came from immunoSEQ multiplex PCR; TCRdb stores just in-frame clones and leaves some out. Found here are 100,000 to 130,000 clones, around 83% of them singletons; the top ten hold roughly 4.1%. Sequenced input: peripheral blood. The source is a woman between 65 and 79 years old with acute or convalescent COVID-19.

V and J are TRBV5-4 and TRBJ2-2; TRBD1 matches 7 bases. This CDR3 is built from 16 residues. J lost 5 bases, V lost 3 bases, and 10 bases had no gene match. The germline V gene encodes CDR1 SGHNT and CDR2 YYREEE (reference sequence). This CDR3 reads CASSSTTDRVTGELFF. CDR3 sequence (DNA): TGTGCCAGCAGCTCCACGACCGACAGGGTGACCGGGGAGCTGTTTTTT.

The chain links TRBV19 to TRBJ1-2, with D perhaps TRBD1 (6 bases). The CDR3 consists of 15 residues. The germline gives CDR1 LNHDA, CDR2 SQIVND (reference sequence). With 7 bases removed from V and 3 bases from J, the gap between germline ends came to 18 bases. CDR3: CASTSRGRGDYGYTF. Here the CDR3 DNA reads TGTGCCAGTACCTCGAGGGGCAGGGGCGACTATGGCTACACCTTC.

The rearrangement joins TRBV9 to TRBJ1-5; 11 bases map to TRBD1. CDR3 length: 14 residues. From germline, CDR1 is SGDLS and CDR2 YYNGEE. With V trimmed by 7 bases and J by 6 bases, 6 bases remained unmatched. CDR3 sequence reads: CASGQGAQGQPQHF. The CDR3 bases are TGTGCCAGCGGACAGGGGGCGCAGGGTCAGCCCCAGCATTTT.

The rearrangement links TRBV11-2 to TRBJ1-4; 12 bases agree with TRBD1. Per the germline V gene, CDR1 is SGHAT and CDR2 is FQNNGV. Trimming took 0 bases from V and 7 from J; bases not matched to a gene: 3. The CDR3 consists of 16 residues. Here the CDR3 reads CASSLDGTGGTEKLFF. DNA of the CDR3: TGTGCCAGCAGCTTAGACGGGACAGGGGGCACTGAAAAACTGTTTTTT. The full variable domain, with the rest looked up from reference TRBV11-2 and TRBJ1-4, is EAGVAQSPRYKIIEKRQSVAFWCNPISGHATLYWYQQILGQGPKLLIQFQNNGVVDDSQLPKDRFSAERLKGVDSTLKIQPAKLEDSAVYLCASSLDGTGGTEKLFFGSGTQLSVL.

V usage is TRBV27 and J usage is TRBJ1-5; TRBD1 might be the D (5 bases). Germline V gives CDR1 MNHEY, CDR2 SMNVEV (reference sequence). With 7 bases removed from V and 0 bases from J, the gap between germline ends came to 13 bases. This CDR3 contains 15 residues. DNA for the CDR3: TGTGCCAGCACCCCAACAGGTTCTAGCAATCAGCCCCAGCATTTT. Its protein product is CASTPTGSSNQPQHF.

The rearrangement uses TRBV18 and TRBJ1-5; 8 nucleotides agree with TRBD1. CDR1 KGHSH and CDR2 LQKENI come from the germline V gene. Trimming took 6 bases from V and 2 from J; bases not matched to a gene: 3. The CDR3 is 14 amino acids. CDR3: CASSPTGGNQPQHF. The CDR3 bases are TGTGCCAGCTCGCCGACAGGGGGCAATCAGCCCCAGCATTTT.

The CDR3 loop is CASSPQRSGYTF. CDR3 DNA sequence: TGTGCCAGCTCACCACAACGTAGCGGCTACACCTTC. The genes are TRBV18 and TRBJ1-2; D remains ambiguous. V was clipped by 1 base and J by 8 bases, with 8 bases between them. This CDR3 has 12 residues. CDR1 is KGHSH and CDR2 is LQKENI in the germline V gene. Variable domain in full (rest from reference TRBV18 and TRBJ1-2): NAGVMQNPRHLVRRRGQEARLRCSPMKGHSHVYWYRQLPEEGLKFMVYLQKENIIDESGMPKERFSAEFPKEGPSILRIQQVVRGDSAAYFCASSPQRSGYTFGSGTRLTVV.

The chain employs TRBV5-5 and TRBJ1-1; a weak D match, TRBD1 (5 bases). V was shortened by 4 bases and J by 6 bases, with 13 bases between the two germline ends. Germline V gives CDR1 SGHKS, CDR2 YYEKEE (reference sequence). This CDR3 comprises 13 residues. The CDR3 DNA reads TGTGCCAGCAGCCCCAAGACAGCATCTGAAGCTTTCTTT. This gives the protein CASSPKTASEAFF.

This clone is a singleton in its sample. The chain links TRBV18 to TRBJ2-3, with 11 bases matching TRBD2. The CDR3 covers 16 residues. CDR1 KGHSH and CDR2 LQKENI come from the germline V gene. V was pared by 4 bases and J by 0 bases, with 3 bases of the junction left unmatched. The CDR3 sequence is CASSLGTSGSTDTQYF. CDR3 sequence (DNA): TGTGCCAGCTCACTAGGGACTAGCGGCAGCACAGATACGCAGTATTTT.

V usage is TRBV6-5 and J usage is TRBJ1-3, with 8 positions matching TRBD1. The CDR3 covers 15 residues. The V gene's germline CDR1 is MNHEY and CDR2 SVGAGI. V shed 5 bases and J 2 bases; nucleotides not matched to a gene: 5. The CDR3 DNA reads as TGTGCCAGCAGTCCTGGACAGGGCCCTGGAAACACCATATATTTT. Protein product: CASSPGQGPGNTIYF.

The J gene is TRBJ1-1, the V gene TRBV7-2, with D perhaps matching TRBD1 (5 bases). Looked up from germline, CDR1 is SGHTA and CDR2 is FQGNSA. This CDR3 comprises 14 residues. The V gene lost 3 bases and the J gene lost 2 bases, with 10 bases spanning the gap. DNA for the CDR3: TGTGCCAGCAGCTTGGACATGGCTAACACTGAAGCTTTCTTT. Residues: CASSLDMANTEAFF. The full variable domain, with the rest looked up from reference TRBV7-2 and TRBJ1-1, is GAGVSQSPSNKVTEKGKDVELRCDPISGHTALYWYRQSLGQGLEFLIYFQGNSAPDKSGLPSDRFSAERTGGSVSTLTIQRTQQEDSAVYLCASSLDMANTEAFFGQGTRLTVV.

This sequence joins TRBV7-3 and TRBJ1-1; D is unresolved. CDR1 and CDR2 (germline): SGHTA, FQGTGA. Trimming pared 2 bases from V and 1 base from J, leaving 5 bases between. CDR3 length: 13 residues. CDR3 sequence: CASSLLPNTEAFF. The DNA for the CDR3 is TGTGCCAGCAGCTTACTCCCGAACACTGAAGCTTTCTTT.

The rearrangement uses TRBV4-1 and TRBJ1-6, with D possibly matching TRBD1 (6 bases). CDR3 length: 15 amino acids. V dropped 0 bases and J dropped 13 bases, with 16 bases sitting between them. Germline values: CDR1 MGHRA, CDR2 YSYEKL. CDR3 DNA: TGCGCCAGCAGCCAAGAGCGGGGGCTCTACGCCCCCCTCCACTTT. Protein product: CASSQERGLYAPLHF.

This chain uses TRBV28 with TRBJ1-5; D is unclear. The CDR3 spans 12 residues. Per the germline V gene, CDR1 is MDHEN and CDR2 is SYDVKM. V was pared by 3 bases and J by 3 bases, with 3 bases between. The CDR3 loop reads CASSFLNQPQHF. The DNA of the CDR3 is TGTGCCAGCAGTTTCCTCAATCAGCCCCAGCATTTT. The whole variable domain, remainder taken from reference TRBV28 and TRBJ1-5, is DVKVTQSSRYLVKRTGEKVFLECVQDMDHENMFWYRQDPGLGLRLIYFSYDVKMKEKGDIPEGYSVSREKKERFSLILESASTNQTSMYLCASSFLNQPQHFGDGTRLSIL.

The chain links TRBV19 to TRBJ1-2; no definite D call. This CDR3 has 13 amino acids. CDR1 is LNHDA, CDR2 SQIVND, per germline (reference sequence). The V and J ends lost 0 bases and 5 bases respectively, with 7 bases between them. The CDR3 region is CASSIDFIYGYTF. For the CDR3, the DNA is TGTGCCAGTAGTATAGATTTCATTTATGGCTACACCTTC.